This T cell receptor beta chain emerged from a study of human T cells and chemical hapten exposure. Between the trimmed V and J ends, which lost 2 bases and 0 bases, there was a span of 7 bases. The CDR3 totals 15 residues. Germline CDR1 and CDR2: SEHNR and FQNEAQ (reference sequence). General observations from the study: The number of TCRs over 1 in 1000 frequency stayed unchanged after DPC.

Single cDNA molecules in the library carried unique molecular identifiers attached during preparation. TCRdb re-derived calls from the RACE reads in MiXCR, one entry per CDR3 protein. The sample shows 190,000 or so distinct CDR3 sequences, roughly a quarter of them seen only once. This clonotype came up many times. Its target is unknown. Time point defined: patch test 3, about 24 weeks after DPC sensitization. Treatment given: therapeutic diphenylcyclopropenone sensitization with weekly scalp DPC. The study drew its donors from alopecia patients who were 18 to 70 years old and suitable for DPC. The source material was whole blood, sampled in connection with sensitization to the hapten diphenylcyclopropenone (DPC). The chain couples TRBV7-9 to TRBJ2-2, with a possible D match to TRBD2 (5 bases). The clonotype was recovered from a woman aged 35 to 49 with alopecia areata. Some clones in this sample may be carry-over from other donors' samples. CDR3 sequence (DNA): TGTGCCAGCAGCTTACGGGATACGAACACCGGGGAGCTGTTTTTT. This translates into CASSLRDTNTGELFF. Drawing the rest from reference TRBV7-9 and TRBJ2-2, the complete variable domain is DTGVSQNPRHKITKRGQNVTFRCDPISEHNRLYWYRQTLGQGPEFLTYFQNEAQLEKSRLLSDRFSAERPKGSFSTLEIQRTEQGDSAMYLCASSLRDTNTGELFFGEGSRLTVL.